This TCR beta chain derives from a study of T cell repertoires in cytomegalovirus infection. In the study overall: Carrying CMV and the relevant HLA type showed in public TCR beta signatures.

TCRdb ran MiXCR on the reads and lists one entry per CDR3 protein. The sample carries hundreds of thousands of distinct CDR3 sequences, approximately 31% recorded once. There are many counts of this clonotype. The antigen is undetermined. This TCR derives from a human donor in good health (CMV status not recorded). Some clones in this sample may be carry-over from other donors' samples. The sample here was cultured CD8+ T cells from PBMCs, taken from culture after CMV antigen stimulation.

The CDR3 is CASSLPRDQKDYEQYV. DNA for the CDR3: TGTGCCAGCAGCCTACCCAGGGACCAAAAGGACTACGAGCAGTACGTC. The chain combines TRBV7-2 with TRBJ2-7; possibly TRBD1 or TRBD2 for D (5 bases each). Germline V CDR1 and CDR2: SGHTA, FQGNSA. Trimming stripped 5 bases from V and 3 bases from J, with 20 bases between. The CDR3 length is 16 residues.